The sequence of this T cell receptor beta chain was determined in a study of blood T cell repertoires in COVID-19 (dated by TCRdb to about 2020). Background for the entire study: Samples covering the acute and convalescent phases of COVID-19 were provided by collaborators in the United States, Italy and Spain. The material from the prospective study consisted of cDNA or gDNA derived from T cells, B-cell-depleted T cells, or PBMCs. Deeply sampled blood TCRbeta repertoires from subjects exposed to, actively infected with, or recovered from COVID-19 were included in the dataset. The repertoires were made available in a free public database intended to serve as a resource for research on the immune response to SARS-CoV-2. Samples were obtained from the ongoing ImmuneRACE study (first 160 participants) and from about 1,300 subjects provided by 6 global collaborators. A de-identified subject ID, COVID-19 status, age in years and sex were almost always included in the sample metadata. Where available, HLA class I and class II types were taken from metadata supplied by the sample provider and were not determined by assay-based typing. Summary of the overall study and its limitations: The quantity of clinical and demographic metadata differed by source and by participant and was supplied without curation.

TCRbeta CDR3 regions were amplified from genomic DNA by means of the immunoSEQ Assay, a bias-controlled multiplex PCR. In the source study's methods: Nucleated cell counts per sample were estimated from amplification of reference gene primers within the assay. To quantify the absolute abundance of each unique TCRbeta CDR3 rearrangement, sequence reads were collapsed and filtered. For each sample, productive Simpson clonality was calculated as the square root of Simpson's diversity index over productive rearrangements. The source is immuneACCESS, and TCRdb retained only in-frame sequences with V and J called. Part of the clones is not carried over; for the studies checked, unresolved V genes explain less than half of this, and the remainder is unexplained. The V and J calls and clone size were taken over from that table, and D and trimming were inferred from the DNA. The sample contains approximately 80,000 clones, approximately 76% of them found a single time. The ten biggest clones cover around a sixth of the sample.

This clone was found a few times. There is no known antigen for this receptor. The input lacks base qualities; no much larger clone sits a single base away. Collaborating institutions collected whole blood in K2EDTA tubes following their own protocols. For TCRbeta analysis, collaborators shipped samples as frozen whole blood, isolated PBMCs, or DNA extracted from either of those sample types. V loses 7 bases at its end and J loses 5 bases; junction bases beyond the gene matches: 2. The CDR3 goes from the cysteine to the phenylalanine over 12 residues. The sequence is cut down to CDR3 DNA, 36 bases in frame from base 1. As encoded in the germline V gene, CDR1 is MNHEY while CDR2 is SVGAGI.

Sequences were obtained from peripheral blood. The TCR originated in a man in his 70s with active or convalescent COVID-19. The sequence is built from TRBV6-5 and TRBJ2-1; 7 central nucleotides agree with TRBD1. The nucleotide sequence reads TGTGCCAGCAAGGACAGGCACAATGAGCAGTTCTTC. Its translation is CASKDRHNEQFF.